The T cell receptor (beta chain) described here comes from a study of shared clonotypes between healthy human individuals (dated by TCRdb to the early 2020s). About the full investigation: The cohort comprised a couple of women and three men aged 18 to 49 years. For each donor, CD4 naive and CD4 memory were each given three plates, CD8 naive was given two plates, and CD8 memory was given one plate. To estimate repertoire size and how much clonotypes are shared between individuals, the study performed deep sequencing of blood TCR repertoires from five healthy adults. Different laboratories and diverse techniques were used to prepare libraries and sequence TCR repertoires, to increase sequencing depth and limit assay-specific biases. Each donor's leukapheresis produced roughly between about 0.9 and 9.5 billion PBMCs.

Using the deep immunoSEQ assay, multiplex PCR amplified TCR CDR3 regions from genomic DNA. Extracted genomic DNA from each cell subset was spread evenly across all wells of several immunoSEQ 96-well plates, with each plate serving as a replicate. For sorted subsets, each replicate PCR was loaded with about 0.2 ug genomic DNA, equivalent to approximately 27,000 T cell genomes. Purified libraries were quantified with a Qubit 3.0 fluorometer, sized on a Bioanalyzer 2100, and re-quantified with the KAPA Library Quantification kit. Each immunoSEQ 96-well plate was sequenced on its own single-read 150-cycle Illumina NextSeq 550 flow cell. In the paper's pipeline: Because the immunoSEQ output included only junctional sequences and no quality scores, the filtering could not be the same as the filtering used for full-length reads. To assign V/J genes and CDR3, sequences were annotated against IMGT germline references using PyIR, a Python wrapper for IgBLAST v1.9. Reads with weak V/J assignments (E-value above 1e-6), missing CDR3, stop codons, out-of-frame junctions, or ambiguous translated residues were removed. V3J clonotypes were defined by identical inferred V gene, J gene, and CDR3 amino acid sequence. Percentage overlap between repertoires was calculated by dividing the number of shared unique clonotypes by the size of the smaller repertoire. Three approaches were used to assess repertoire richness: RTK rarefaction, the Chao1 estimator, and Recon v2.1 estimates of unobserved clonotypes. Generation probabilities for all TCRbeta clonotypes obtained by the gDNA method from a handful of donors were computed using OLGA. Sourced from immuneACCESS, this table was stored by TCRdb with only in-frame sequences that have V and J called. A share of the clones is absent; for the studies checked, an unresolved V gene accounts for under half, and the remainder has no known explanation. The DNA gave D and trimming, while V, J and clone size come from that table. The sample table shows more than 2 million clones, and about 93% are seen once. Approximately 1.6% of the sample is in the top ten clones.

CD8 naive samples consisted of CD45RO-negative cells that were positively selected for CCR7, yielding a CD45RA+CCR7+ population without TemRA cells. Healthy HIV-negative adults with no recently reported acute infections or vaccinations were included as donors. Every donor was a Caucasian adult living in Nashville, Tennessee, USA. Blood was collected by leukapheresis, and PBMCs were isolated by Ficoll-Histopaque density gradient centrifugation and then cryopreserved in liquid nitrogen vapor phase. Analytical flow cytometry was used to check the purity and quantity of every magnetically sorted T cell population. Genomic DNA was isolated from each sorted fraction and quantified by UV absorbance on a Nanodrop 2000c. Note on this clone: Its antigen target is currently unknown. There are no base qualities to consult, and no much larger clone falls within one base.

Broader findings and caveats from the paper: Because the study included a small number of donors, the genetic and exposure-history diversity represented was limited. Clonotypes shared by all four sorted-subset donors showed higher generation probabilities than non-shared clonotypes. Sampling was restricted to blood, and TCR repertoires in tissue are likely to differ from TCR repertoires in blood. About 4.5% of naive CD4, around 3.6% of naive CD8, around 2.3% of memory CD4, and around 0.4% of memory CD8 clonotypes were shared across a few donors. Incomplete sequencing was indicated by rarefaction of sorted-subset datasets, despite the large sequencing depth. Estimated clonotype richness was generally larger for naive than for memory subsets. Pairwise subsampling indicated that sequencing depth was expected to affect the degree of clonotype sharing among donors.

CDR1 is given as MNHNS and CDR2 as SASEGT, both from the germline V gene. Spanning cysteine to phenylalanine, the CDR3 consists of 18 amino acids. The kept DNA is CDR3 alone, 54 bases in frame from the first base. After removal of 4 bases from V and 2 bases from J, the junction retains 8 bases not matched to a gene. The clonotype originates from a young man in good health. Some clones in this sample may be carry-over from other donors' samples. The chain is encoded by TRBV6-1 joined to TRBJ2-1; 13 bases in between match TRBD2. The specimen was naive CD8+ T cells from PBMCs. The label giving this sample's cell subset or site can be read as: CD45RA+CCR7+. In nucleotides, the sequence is TGTGCCAGCAGTGCAACCGCGGGACTAGCGGGAACCTACAATGAGCAGTTCTTC. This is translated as CASSATAGLAGTYNEQFF.